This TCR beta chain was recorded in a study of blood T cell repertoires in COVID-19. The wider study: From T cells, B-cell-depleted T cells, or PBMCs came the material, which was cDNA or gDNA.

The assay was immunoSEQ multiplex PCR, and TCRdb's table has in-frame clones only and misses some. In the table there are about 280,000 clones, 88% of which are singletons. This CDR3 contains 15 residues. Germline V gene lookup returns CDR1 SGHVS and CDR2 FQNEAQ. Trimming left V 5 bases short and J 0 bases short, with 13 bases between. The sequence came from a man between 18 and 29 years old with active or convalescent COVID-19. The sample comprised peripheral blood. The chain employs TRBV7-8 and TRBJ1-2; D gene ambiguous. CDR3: CASSLSRATNYGYTF. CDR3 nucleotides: TGTGCCAGCAGCCTCTCGCGGGCCACTAACTATGGCTACACCTTC.